This TCR beta chain was found in a study of shared clonotypes between healthy human individuals. Recent vaccinations or acute infections were absent in the healthy HIV-negative adult donors. All participating donors were Caucasian adults from Nashville, Tennessee. The test was conducted at deep level. Unsorted PBMC replicate PCRs used about 290 ng DNA, approximately 30,000 T cell genomes. Profiled with immunoSEQ multiplex PCR; TCRdb holds only in-frame clones, not every one. The table has some 500,000 clones, roughly three quarters seen once. Germline CDR1 and CDR2: MDHEN and SYDVKM. V was clipped by 4 bases and J by 13 bases; unmatched bases: 10. This CDR3 has 12 amino acids.

This chain links TRBV28 with TRBJ2-7; 7 bases are a match to TRBD2. The clonotype was recovered from a woman between 40 and 55 years old in good health. Some clones in this sample may be carry-over from other donors' samples. Sequenced: PBMCs. The CDR3 here is CASSWAAGVGYF. As DNA, the CDR3 is TGTGCCAGCAGTTGGGCCGCGGGAGTTGGATACTTC.